This T cell receptor beta chain was obtained from a study of T cell responses to AZD1222 COVID-19 vaccine. This table comes from immunoSEQ multiplex PCR, and its TCRdb copy is limited to in-frame clones, with some not included. The repertoire holds roughly 180,000 clones, with about nine tenths as singletons. Per the germline V gene, CDR1 is MNHEY and CDR2 is SVGAGI. This CDR3 spans 15 amino acids. V lost 5 bases and J lost 1, with 11 bases in between. V gene TRBV6-5 combines with J gene TRBJ2-2, with TRBD2 as a possible D gene (5 bases). Sample: peripheral blood, taken 28 days after the second AZD1222 dose. The source is an adult who received the AZD1222 COVID-19 vaccine. CDR3 loop: CASSPRRLNTGELFF. The CDR3 coding sequence is TGTGCCAGCAGTCCCAGGAGGCTGAACACCGGGGAGCTGTTTTTT.